The T cell receptor beta chain under discussion was sequenced for a study of PD-1 blockade in classical Hodgkin lymphoma. Points from the study as a whole: Baseline diversity was lower in partial responders and progressors than complete responders. At C4D1, TCR diversity had climbed significantly for CD4+ cells, though not for CD8+ cells.

Each patient experienced a relapse that followed autologous stem cell transplantation, and brentuximab vedotin exposure varied. Best responses were complete response, partial response or progressive disease. The germline gives CDR1 SNHLY, CDR2 FYNNEI. This CDR3 contains 14 residues. Trimming stripped 7 bases from V and 0 bases from J, with 10 bases between. TCRdb's copy holds only in-frame clones and misses some; the assay was immunoSEQ multiplex PCR. In the table there are some 25,000 clones, roughly 86% of which are singletons. As for this clone: Its cognate antigen is unknown.

The genes are TRBV2 and TRBJ1-5; no clear D. This specimen consisted of peripheral blood mononuclear cells (PBMCs), obtained before the second cycle of nivolumab. The receptor's source is a human donor with classical Hodgkin lymphoma. The CDR3 region has the DNA TGTGCCAGCACTAGAATGTTTAGCAATCAGCCCCAGCATTTT. This encodes CASTRMFSNQPQHF.